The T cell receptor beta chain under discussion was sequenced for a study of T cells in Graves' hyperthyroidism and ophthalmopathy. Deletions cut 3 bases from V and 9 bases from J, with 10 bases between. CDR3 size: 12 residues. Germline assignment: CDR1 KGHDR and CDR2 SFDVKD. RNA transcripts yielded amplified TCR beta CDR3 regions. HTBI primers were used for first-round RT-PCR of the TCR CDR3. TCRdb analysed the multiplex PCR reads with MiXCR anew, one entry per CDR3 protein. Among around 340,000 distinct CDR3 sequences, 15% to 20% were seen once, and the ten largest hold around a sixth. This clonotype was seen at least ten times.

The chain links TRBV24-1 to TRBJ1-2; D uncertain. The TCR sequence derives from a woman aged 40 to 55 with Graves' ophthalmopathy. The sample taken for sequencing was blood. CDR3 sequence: CATSDLGKSYTF. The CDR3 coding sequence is TGTGCCACCAGTGATCTTGGGAAGAGCTACACCTTC.